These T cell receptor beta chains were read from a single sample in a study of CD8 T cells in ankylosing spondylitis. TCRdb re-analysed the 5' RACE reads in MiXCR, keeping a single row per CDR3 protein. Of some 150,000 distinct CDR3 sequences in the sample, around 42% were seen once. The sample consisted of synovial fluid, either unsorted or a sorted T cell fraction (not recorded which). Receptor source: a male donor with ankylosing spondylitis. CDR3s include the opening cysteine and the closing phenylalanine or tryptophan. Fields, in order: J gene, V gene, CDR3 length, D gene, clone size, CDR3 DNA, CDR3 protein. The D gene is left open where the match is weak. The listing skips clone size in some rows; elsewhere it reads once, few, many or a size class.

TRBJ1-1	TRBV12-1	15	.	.	TGTGCCAGCCCCGAGGGGGGACAGCCGAACACTGAAGCTTTCTTT	CASPEGGQPNTEAFF
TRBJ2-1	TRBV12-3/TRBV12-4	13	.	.	TGTGCCAGCAGTTTATATAAGGGCTATGAGCAGTTCTTC	CASSLYKGYEQFF
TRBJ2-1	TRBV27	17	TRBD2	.	TGTGCCAGCAGTTTTTGGGGTTGGCGGGAGACGGGTAATGAGCAGTTCTTC	CASSFWGWRETGNEQFF
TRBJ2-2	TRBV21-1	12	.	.	TGTGGTGGCGGGAAAAAGGCCGGGGAGCTGTTTTTT	CGGGKKAGELFF
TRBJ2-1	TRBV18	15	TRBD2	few	TGTGCCAGCTCACCTTGCTGTAGCGGGGCTCATGAGCAGTTCTTC	CASSPCCSGAHEQFF
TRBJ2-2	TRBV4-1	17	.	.	TGCGCCAGCAGCCAAGGATCGAACCTTCTTTCCACCGGGGAGCTGTTTTTT	CASSQGSNLLSTGELFF
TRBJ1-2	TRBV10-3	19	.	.	TGTGCCATCAGTGAGCCGGGACGCGGTGTAAAGCCCGGGCCGTCTGGCTACACCTTC	CAISEPGRGVKPGPSGYTF
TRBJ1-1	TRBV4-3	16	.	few	TGCGCCAGCAGCCCTACGGCGGGGGCCTTGAACACTGAAGCTTTCTTT	CASSPTAGALNTEAFF
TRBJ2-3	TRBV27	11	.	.	TGTGCCAGCAGTGTGGTGGGCACGCAGTATTTT	CASSVVGTQYF
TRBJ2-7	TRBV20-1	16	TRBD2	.	TGCAGTGCCCGCTGGATTGGGGCTAGCGGGAGGAACGAGCAGTACTTC	CSARWIGASGRNEQYF
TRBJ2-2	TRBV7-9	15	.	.	TGTGCCAGCAGCTTAGTCAAGGTTAACACCGGGGAGCTGTTTTTT	CASSLVKVNTGELFF
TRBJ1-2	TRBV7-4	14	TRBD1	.	TGTGCCAGCAGCTTCCGGACAGGGCCCTATGGCTACACCTTC	CASSFRTGPYGYTF
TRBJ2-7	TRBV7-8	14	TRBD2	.	TGTGCCAGCAGCTTAGAGAGACTAGCAGGCGAGCAGTACTTC	CASSLERLAGEQYF
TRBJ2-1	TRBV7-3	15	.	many	TGTGCCAGCAGCTTAAGGGCGCAGAGGGTTGATGAGCAGTTCTTC	CASSLRAQRVDEQFF
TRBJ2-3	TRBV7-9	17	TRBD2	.	TGTGCCAGCAGCCCACAACCGGGACTACGGATTCCAGATACGCAGTATTTT	CASSPQPGLRIPDTQYF
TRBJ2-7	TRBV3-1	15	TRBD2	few	TGTGCCAGCAGCCGGAATAGCGGGAGTTCGTACGAGCAGTACTTC	CASSRNSGSSYEQYF
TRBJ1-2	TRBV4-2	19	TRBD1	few	TGTGCCAGCAGCCAAGGGCGGACAGGGGGCGCCGACGGTATCTATGGCTACACCTTC	CASSQGRTGGADGIYGYTF
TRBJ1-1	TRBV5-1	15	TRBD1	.	TGCGCCAGCAGCTGGAGGGACAGGGGGCTCACTGAAGCTTTCTTT	CASSWRDRGLTEAFF
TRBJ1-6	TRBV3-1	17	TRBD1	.	TGTGCCAGCAGTCTGACAGGGGGCCGCTCCTATAATTCACCCCTCCACTTT	CASSLTGGRSYNSPLHF
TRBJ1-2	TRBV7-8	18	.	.	TGTGCCAGCACCCTCTGGTACCCCACGTATCCTGGTACCAGGGGCTACACCTTC	CASTLWYPTYPGTRGYTF
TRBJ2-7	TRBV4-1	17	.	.	TGCGCCAGCAGCCAGGAGATGACAGTGTATTTCTCCTACGAGCAGTACTTC	CASSQEMTVYFSYEQYF
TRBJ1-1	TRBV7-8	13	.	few	TGTGCCAGCAGCTTTATAGGGGGCACTGAAGCTTTCTTT	CASSFIGGTEAFF
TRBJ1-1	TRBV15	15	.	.	TGTGCCACCAGCAGGCAAGGGACTCCCAGGGCTGAAGCTTTCTTT	CATSRQGTPRAEAFF
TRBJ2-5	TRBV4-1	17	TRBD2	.	TGCGCCAGCAGCCAAGATCTGCTGCGGGGGGGCCTGGAGACCCAGTACTTC	CASSQDLLRGGLETQYF
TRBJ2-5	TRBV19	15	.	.	TGTGCCAGTAGTATTGGGGGACTCGCGAGGGAGACCCAGTACTTC	CASSIGGLARETQYF
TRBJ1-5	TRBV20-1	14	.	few	TGCAGTGCTCCCTGGGTGGGAAGCAATCAGCCCCAGCATTTT	CSAPWVGSNQPQHF
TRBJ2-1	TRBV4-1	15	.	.	TGCGCCAGCAGCCAAGATATAGGCATTTACAATGAGCAGTTCTTC	CASSQDIGIYNEQFF
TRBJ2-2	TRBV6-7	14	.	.	TGTTTACCGCCGGAGATCCCAAACACCGGGGAGCTGTTTTTT	CLPPEIPNTGELFF
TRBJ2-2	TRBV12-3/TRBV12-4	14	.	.	TGTGCCAGCAGTTTTTTGAAGGGGGTCGGGGAGCTGTTTTTT	CASSFLKGVGELFF
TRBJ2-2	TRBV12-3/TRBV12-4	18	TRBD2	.	TGTGCCAGCAGTTTAGGTGCCGAAACTAGCGGGAGAGCCGGGGAGCTGTTTTTT	CASSLGAETSGRAGELFF
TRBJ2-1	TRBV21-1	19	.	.	TGTGCCAGCAGCAACCGTTACTTAAGGACAGGGGACAGTAGCAATGAGCAGTTCTTC	CASSNRYLRTGDSSNEQFF
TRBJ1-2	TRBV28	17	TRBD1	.	TGTGCCACCAGGGGATGGACAGGGGGCGCATCTAACTATGGCTACACCTTC	CATRGWTGGASNYGYTF
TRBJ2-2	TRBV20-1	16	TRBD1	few	TGCAGTGCTAGAGACCCGGGACAGGGTCACACCGGGGAGCTGTTTTTT	CSARDPGQGHTGELFF
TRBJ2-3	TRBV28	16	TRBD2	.	TGTGCCAGCAGTTTAGTACTAGCGGCTAGCACAGATACGCAGTATTTT	CASSLVLAASTDTQYF
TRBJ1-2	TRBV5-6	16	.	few	TGTGCCAGCAGCTTGGCCGCGTTAAGGGCCCACTATGGCTACACCTTC	CASSLAALRAHYGYTF
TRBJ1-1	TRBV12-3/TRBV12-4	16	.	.	TGTGCCACCCACCAGGGTGCGATTTTCCGCCTTACTGAAGCTTTCTTT	CATHQGAIFRLTEAFF
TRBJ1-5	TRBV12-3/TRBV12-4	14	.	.	TGTGCCAGCAGTTTACCCCAGAGGAGCCAGCCCCAGCATTTT	CASSLPQRSQPQHF
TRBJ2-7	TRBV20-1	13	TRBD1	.	TGCAGTGCAATCGGACAGGGGAAGTACGAGCAGTACTTC	CSAIGQGKYEQYF
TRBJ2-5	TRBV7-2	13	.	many	TGTGCCAGCAGCTTAATGCGTCAAGAGACCCAGTACTTC	CASSLMRQETQYF
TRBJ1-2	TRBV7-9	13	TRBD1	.	TGTGCCAGCAGCTCGGGACAGCGGGGTGGCTACACCTTC	CASSSGQRGGYTF
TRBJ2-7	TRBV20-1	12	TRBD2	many	TGCAGTGCTGGACTAGCGGAGTACGAGCAGTACTTC	CSAGLAEYEQYF
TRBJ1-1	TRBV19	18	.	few	TGTGCCAGTAGTATAGATCTCATGAGACAAGGATTGAACACTGAAGCTTTCTTT	CASSIDLMRQGLNTEAFF
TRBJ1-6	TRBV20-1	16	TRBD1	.	TGCAGTGCTAGAGACCTTGCAGGGGGCGATAATTCACCCCTCCACTTT	CSARDLAGGDNSPLHF
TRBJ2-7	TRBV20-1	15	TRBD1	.	TGCAGTGCTAGGGACCGGGACAGGGGAACCTACGAGCAGTACTTC	CSARDRDRGTYEQYF
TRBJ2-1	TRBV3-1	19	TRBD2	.	TGTGCCTGCAGCCAGGGCAGCCGGACTAGCGGGGGGGTATACAATGAGCAGTTCTTC	CACSQGSRTSGGVYNEQFF
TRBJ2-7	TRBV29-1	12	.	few	TGCAGCGTTGCACCGACCAACTACGAGCAGTACTTC	CSVAPTNYEQYF
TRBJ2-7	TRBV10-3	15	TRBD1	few	TGTGCCATCAGGAGAGTCAGGGGGCTCCCCTACGAGCAGTACTTC	CAIRRVRGLPYEQYF
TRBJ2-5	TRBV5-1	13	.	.	TGCGCCAGCAGCTTGGCCGTGTCTTTGGCCCAGTACTTC	CASSLAVSLAQYF
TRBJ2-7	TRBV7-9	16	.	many	TGTGCCAGCAGCTTCGGGGCTCTGTGGGACTCCTACGAGCAGTACTTC	CASSFGALWDSYEQYF
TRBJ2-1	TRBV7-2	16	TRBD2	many	TGTGCCAGCAGCTTCTTTTCCGGGGGGGCCGTGGATGAGCAGTTCTTC	CASSFFSGGAVDEQFF
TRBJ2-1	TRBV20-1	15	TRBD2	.	TGCAGTGCTAGAGATCTAGCGGGGGACTACAATGAGCAGTTCTTC	CSARDLAGDYNEQFF
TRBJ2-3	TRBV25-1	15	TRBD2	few	TGTGCCAGCAGTAACGTAGCGGGATTAACAGATACGCAGTATTTT	CASSNVAGLTDTQYF
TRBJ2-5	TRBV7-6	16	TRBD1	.	TGTGCCAGCAGCTTAGCCGGGACAGAGTTCCAAGAGACCCAGTACTTC	CASSLAGTEFQETQYF
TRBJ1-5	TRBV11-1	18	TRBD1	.	TGTGCCAGCAGCTTTGGGCCCCCTGGACAGGGACTGGGACAGCCCCAGCATTTT	CASSFGPPGQGLGQPQHF
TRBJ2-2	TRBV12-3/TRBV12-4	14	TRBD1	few	TGTGCCAGCTTTATACAGGGGTTCGCCGGGGAGCTGTTTTTT	CASFIQGFAGELFF